This entry concerns a single T cell receptor beta chain. This receptor's antigen is unknown. Per-base qualities were not stored, and no clone one base away is much larger. In the paper's terms, the time point label means: persistent/refractory GD, antithyroid drugs over 5 years with positive TRAb. For both TCR sequencing and RNA sequencing, RNA was extracted from PBMCs using TRIzol. The diagnosis of Graves' disease was made according to American Thyroid Association guidelines. The patients came from an endocrinology department in Xi'an, China. Each patient gave approximately 8.8 milliliters of peripheral blood, collected in an EDTA anticoagulant tube. PBMCs were isolated by Ficoll Paque Plus density gradient separation without further T cell sorting. An Agilent 2100 Bioanalyzer and agarose gel were used to check RNA quality, while a NanoDrop 2000 measured RNA concentration. This entry belongs to a study of regulatory T cells in long-lasting Graves disease (dated by TCRdb to the early 2020s). For the wider study: Persistent Graves' disease was defined as antithyroid drug treatment for over 5 years with persistently positive TSH receptor autoantibodies. Persistent Graves' disease patients in the clinical cohort had taken antithyroid drugs for about 10.3 years on average. TCR sequencing covered 13 persistent and roughly 20 newly diagnosed Graves' disease patients, around 35 samples in total. The study was conducted in China and was registered as a clinical trial. Persistent Graves' disease patients were compared with newly diagnosed Graves' disease patients by peripheral blood TCR sequencing and RNA sequencing.

Results the study describes overall, beyond this receptor: As a limitation, the authors acknowledged that the small sample size may reduce accuracy. More public clonotypes were shared among persistent patients (roughly 2,700) than among newly diagnosed patients (more than 950). Persistent disease showed preferential use of TRBV28, TRBJ1-2 and TRBJ2-5, whereas newly diagnosed disease favored TRBV20-1 and TRBJ2-1. Because the primary lesion, thyroid tissue, could not be accessed, the study looked at peripheral blood alone. Lower TCR Shannon entropy and fewer highly expanded clones were observed in persistent Graves' disease patients than in newly diagnosed patients, which suggested clonal expansion. Sequencing and analysis were limited to the TCR beta chain.

From the cysteine through the phenylalanine, the CDR3 covers 15 amino acids. CDR3 DNA only is kept here, 45 bases in frame from base 1. The germline ends are 21 bases apart after V is trimmed by 2 bases and J by 7 bases. Reading the germline V gene (reference sequence) gives CDR1 DFQATT and CDR2 SNEGSKA. The method behind the library was multiplex PCR. Sequenced using an Illumina HiSeq 4000. To build TCR beta libraries, CDR3 regions were amplified by Arm-PCR using iRepertoire HTBI primers. Before sequencing, the PCR products underwent gel purification. Per the original workflow: Gene usage analysis of CDR3 amino acid clonotypes relied on the approximately 60 TRBV and about 15 TRBJ segments identified across samples. COPE and FqMerger were used to merge the filtered high-quality paired reads into contigs. Contigs were aligned with BLAST to IMGT TRBV, TRBD and TRBJ reference genes, and CDR3 was defined per IMGT. Clonotypes above 0.1% frequency were classified as highly expanded clones. Shannon entropy served as the measure of repertoire diversity, while the Gini coefficient captured V-J evenness. Clonotypes shared by more than one individual were considered public. TCRdb redid the processing of the public reads, applying fastp at Q25 and MiXCR, and retained in-frame beta chains. Entries that share a CDR3 protein sequence are merged under the most common genes and DNA. The V and J calls and clone size come from TCRdb's table, not from the authors' own analysis. Present in this sample are about 470,000 distinct CDR3 sequences, 20% to 25% of which were seen just once. The biggest ten clones account for around 7% of the sample.

The chain is assembled from TRBV20-1 and TRBJ2-7, and perhaps TRBD2 as D gene, on 6 matching bases. The TCR was taken from a female donor with Graves disease. The source material was peripheral blood mononuclear cells (PBMCs), sampled when the disease was refractory, from a patient treated with antithyroid drugs. The CDR3: CSARPPLSVAGEQYF. The DNA sequence follows: TGCAGTGCTAGACCACCCCTCTCGGTTGCGGGAGAGCAGTACTTC.